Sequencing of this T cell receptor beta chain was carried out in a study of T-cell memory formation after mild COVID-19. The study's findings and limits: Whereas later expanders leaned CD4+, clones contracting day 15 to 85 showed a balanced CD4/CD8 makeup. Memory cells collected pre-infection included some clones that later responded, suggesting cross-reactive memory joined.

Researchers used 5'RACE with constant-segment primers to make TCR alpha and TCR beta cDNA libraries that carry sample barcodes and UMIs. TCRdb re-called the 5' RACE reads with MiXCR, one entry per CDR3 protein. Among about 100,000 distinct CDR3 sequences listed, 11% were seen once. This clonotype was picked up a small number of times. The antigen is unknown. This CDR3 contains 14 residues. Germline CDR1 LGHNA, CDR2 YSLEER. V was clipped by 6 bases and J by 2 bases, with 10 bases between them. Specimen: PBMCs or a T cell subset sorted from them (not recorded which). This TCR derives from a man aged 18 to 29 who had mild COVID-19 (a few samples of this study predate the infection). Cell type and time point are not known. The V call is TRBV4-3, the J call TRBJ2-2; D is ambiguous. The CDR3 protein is CASRAGFNTGELFF. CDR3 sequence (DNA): TGCGCCAGCAGGGCCGGTTTTAACACCGGGGAGCTGTTTTTT.